These 28 T cell receptor beta chains came from one sample sequenced in a study of T-cell reconstitution after alpha-beta-depleted transplantation in children. The study's findings and limits: Newly produced T cells mostly accounted for T-cell counts and diversity one year post-transplant.

As it was prepared, the TCRbeta library received unique molecular identifiers. TCRdb recomputed calls from the PCR reads with MiXCR, one row per CDR3 protein. The sample contains around 300,000 distinct CDR3 sequences, less than 9.5% of which appear only once. The antigens of these receptors remain unknown. The material was peripheral blood, obtained 360 days after TCRalphabeta/CD19-depleted stem cell transplant. The receptors shown here come from a female patient aged 2 to 10 who had a stem cell transplant for Fanconi anemia, so the T cells may come from the graft donor.

In this sample, this clonotype turned up a few times. The CDR3 coding sequence is TGTGCCAGCAGGCCCGACAGTAAGGGTTCACCCCTCCACTTT. Translated: CASRPDSKGSPLHF. This chain joins TRBV27 and TRBJ1-6; D perhaps matches TRBD1 (5 bases). The V and J ends lost 6 bases and 9 bases respectively, with 15 bases between them. CDR3 length: 14 residues. Germline assignment: CDR1 MNHEY and CDR2 SMNVEV (reference sequence).

The sample holds many counts of this clonotype. The genes are TRBV4-2 and TRBJ1-1; a possible D gene is TRBD1 (6 bases). The CDR3 has 14 amino acids. Germline CDR1 is LGHNA and CDR2 is YNFKEQ. V was cut by 2 bases and J by 2 bases, with 9 bases left in between. The CDR3, as DNA: TGTGCCAGCAGCCAAACGGACAGTAACACTGAAGCTTTCTTT. It encodes CASSQTDSNTEAFF.

V is TRBV2 and J is TRBJ1-2, with D possibly being TRBD1 (6 bases). Germline CDR1 reads SNHLY; CDR2 reads FYNNEI. V lost 7 bases to trimming and J lost 5 bases, with 23 bases between them. This CDR3 has 16 residues. CDR3 amino acids: CASIGPAGPRGYGYTF. CDR3 sequence (DNA): TGTGCCAGCATCGGTCCCGCGGGACCGAGGGGGTATGGCTACACCTTC.

The sample holds many counts of this clonotype. V and J are TRBV4-3 and TRBJ2-3, with 9 bases matching TRBD2. V was clipped by 1 base and J by 9 bases; unmatched bases: 2. CDR1 is LGHNA, CDR2 YSLEER, per germline. CDR3 size: 13 residues. The CDR3 nucleotides read TGCGCCAGCAGCCAAGGAGGACTAGCGACGCAGTATTTT. Translation: CASSQGGLATQYF.

In this sample, this clonotype turned up many times. The chain employs TRBV7-2 and TRBJ1-4; 7 bases line up with TRBD1. Looked up from germline, CDR1 is SGHTA and CDR2 is FQGNSA. CDR3 length: 14 residues. V gave up 5 bases and J gave up 7 bases; unmatched junction bases: 7. The CDR3: CASSPTGLIEKLFF. The DNA of the CDR3 is TGTGCCAGCAGCCCGACAGGGCTAATTGAAAAACTGTTTTTT.

This clonotype was recorded at least ten times. This sequence joins TRBV20-1 and TRBJ2-3; no clear D. This CDR3 contains 13 residues. V lost 2 bases to trimming and J lost 1 base, with 7 bases between them. Germline V CDR1 and CDR2: DFQATT, SNEGSKA (reference sequence). This CDR3 reads CSARKVGTDTQYF. DNA for the CDR3: TGCAGTGCTAGAAAAGTGGGCACAGATACGCAGTATTTT.

Many counts were recorded for this clonotype. The chain combines TRBV4-2 with TRBJ2-1, with 13 positions matching TRBD2. In germline, CDR1 is LGHNA, CDR2 YNFKEQ. After removal of 0 bases from V and 8 bases from J, the junction contained 4 bases not matched to a gene. The length of the CDR3 is 16 residues. The CDR3 loop reads CASSQDGTSGNDEQFF. The CDR3 nucleotides read TGTGCCAGCAGCCAAGATGGGACTAGCGGGAACGATGAGCAGTTCTTC.

The chain links TRBV20-1 to TRBJ2-7; TRBD2 matches at 10 bases. Germline V gene sequence: CDR1 DFQATT, CDR2 SNEGSKA (reference sequence). The length of the CDR3 is 14 residues. Trimming cost V 6 bases and J 2 bases; bases outside gene matches: 7. Written as DNA, the CDR3 is TGCAGTGCCCCCCCTAGCGGGGGCCCCTACGAGCAGTACTTC. It specifies CSAPPSGGPYEQYF.

The sample holds many counts of this clonotype. The rearrangement joins TRBV7-6 to TRBJ1-6; a weak D match, TRBD1 (5 bases). V was trimmed by 2 bases and J by 6 bases, leaving 14 bases between them. CDR3 length: 16 residues. Germline V gene sequence: CDR1 SGHVS, CDR2 FNYEAQ. The CDR3 sequence is CASSLNSGTGNSPLHF. CDR3 DNA: TGTGCCAGCAGCTTAAACTCCGGGACCGGTAATTCACCCCTCCACTTT. Variable domain in full (rest from reference TRBV7-6 and TRBJ1-6): GAGVSQSPRYKVTKRGQDVALRCDPISGHVSLYWYRQALGQGPEFLTYFNYEAQQDKSGLPNDRFSAERPEGSISTLTIQRTEQRDSAMYRCASSLNSGTGNSPLHFGNGTRLTVT.

This clonotype was seen ten or more times. The rearrangement uses TRBV5-1 and TRBJ1-1; D gene uncertain. The CDR3 has 14 amino acids. CDR1 is SGHRS, CDR2 YFSETQ, per germline. Trimming shortened V by 2 bases and J by 0 bases, and 8 bases separated the two germline ends. The CDR3 DNA reads TGCGCCAGCAGCTTCTCTTTCATGAACACTGAAGCTTTCTTT. Its protein product is CASSFSFMNTEAFF.

CDR3: CASSLWGDRQAHTGELFF. The CDR3 nucleotides are TGCGCCAGCAGCTTGTGGGGGGACAGGCAGGCCCACACCGGGGAGCTGTTTTTT. The chain combines TRBV5-1 with TRBJ2-2; 8 bases are a match to TRBD1. The length of the CDR3 is 18 residues. CDR1 SGHRS and CDR2 YFSETQ come from the germline V gene. V shed 1 base and J 3 bases; nucleotides not matched to a gene: 11.

This clonotype came up a few times. V gene TRBV18 combines with J gene TRBJ2-5; D perhaps matches TRBD1 (6 bases). Per the germline V gene, CDR1 is KGHSH and CDR2 is LQKENI. V shed 4 bases and J shed 2 bases, with 14 bases lying between them. This CDR3 is 15 amino acids long. CDR3 sequence reads: CASSHRDISQETQYF. CDR3 sequence (DNA): TGTGCCAGCTCACACCGGGACATCTCTCAAGAGACCCAGTACTTC.

This clonotype was seen at least ten times. This rearrangement joins TRBV20-1 to TRBJ1-3, with D uncertain. Germline V gene lookup returns CDR1 DFQATT and CDR2 SNEGSKA (reference sequence). The ends were cut back, 3 bases at V and 4 bases at J, with 13 bases in the middle. There are 14 residues in the CDR3. The CDR3, as DNA: TGCAGTGCTAGCTTACGGGGTTCAGGAAACACCATATATTTT. Its translation is CSASLRGSGNTIYF.

This clonotype was counted many times. This chain joins TRBV5-1 and TRBJ1-5; no reliable D call. Germline V lookup: CDR1 SGHRS, CDR2 YFSETQ. Trimming left V 1 base short and J 4 bases short, with 24 bases between. The CDR3 runs 19 residues. In DNA form, the CDR3 reads TGCGCCAGCAGCTTGTTTGCCAGCCCCAAAGTGTCAACAAATCAGCCCCAGCATTTT. It translates to CASSLFASPKVSTNQPQHF. Based on the CDR3 plus reference TRBV5-1 and TRBJ1-5, the full variable domain is KAGVTQTPRYLIKTRGQQVTLSCSPISGHRSVSWYQQTPGQGLQFLFEYFSETQRNKGNFPGRFSGRQFSNSRSEMNVSTLELGDSALYLCASSLFASPKVSTNQPQHFGDGTRLSIL.

Comment on this clonotype: Given a much more abundant clone one base away, this may be a read error. J is TRBJ2-7 and V is TRBV5-6, with D unresolved. Germline loops: CDR1 SGHDT, CDR2 YYEEEE. This CDR3 comprises 13 residues. CDR3 residues: CASSFFSSYGQYV. CDR3 nucleotide sequence: TGTGCCAGCAGCTTTTTCTCCTCCTACGGGCAGTACGTC.

This clonotype has ten or more counts. This sequence joins TRBV24-1 and TRBJ2-1; 8 bases match TRBD2. The CDR3 is 16 amino acids. Trimming at V came to 4 bases and at J to 3 bases, leaving 7 bases not matched to a gene. The germline gives CDR1 KGHDR, CDR2 SFDVKD. The CDR3 DNA follows: TGTGCCACCAGTGACGGGCTAGCGGGCAACTACAATGAGCAGTTCTTC. Translated, it gives CATSDGLAGNYNEQFF.

This clonotype was picked up many times. The chain carries TRBV27 and TRBJ2-7; 13 nucleotides align to TRBD2. CDR1 MNHEY and CDR2 SMNVEV come from the germline V gene (reference sequence). The CDR3 totals 15 residues. J gave up 7 bases and V 5 bases, and 8 bases lay outside the gene matches. CDR3 residues: CASSPRLAGGREQYF. The CDR3, as DNA: TGTGCCAGCAGTCCTCGACTAGCGGGAGGACGGGAGCAGTACTTC.

This clonotype was seen ten or more times. The CDR3 is CASSLNQNSYEQYF. CDR3 nucleotides: TGTGCCAGCAGTTTAAATCAGAACTCCTACGAGCAGTACTTC. The V call is TRBV12-3 or TRBV12-4, the J call TRBJ2-7; D gene unclear. The V end lost 2 bases, the J end lost 0 bases, and 8 bases lay between the germline ends. This CDR3 contains 14 residues.

This sequence joins TRBV6-5 and TRBJ1-4; D may be TRBD1 (6 bases). Trimming took off 1 base at V and 8 bases at J, with 20 bases between the two ends. CDR3 length equals 17 residues. The V gene's germline CDR1 is MNHEY and CDR2 SVGAGI. Here the CDR3 DNA reads TGTGCCAGCAGTTACTTTTCGCGGGGACAACGGGGAGAAAAACTGTTTTTT. Translated: CASSYFSRGQRGEKLFF.

As regards this clonotype: Mismatch with germline at one junction end may stem from a read error. The chain joins TRBV7-9 to TRBJ2-3, with D unclear. CDR3 length: 12 residues. Germline assignment: CDR1 SEHNR and CDR2 FQNEAQ (reference sequence). DNA for the CDR3: TGTTCCAGCAGCGTATTGACTGATACGCAGTATTTT. It specifies CSSSVLTDTQYF.

This clonotype was seen at least ten times. The V gene is TRBV11-1, the J gene TRBJ1-1, with a weak D call TRBD1 (5 bases). With 2 bases removed from V and 7 bases from J, the gap between germline ends came to 20 bases. The CDR3 is made up of 16 amino acids. Germline V gives CDR1 SGHAT, CDR2 FQDESV (reference sequence). CDR3 nucleotide sequence: TGTGCCAGCAGCTTATACCCTGGGGGAGGGCGACATGAAGCTTTCTTT. This sequence encodes CASSLYPGGGRHEAFF.

This clonotype was seen ten or more times. The chain is built from TRBV7-3 and TRBJ1-5; D is unclear. The V end was cut by 4 bases, the J end by 9 bases, with 13 bases between. The CDR3 is made up of 13 amino acids. Germline loops: CDR1 SGHTA, CDR2 FQGTGA. CDR3 bases: TGTGCCAGCAGCTCCCGACCCGGCGGGCCCCAGCATTTT. Translation gives CASSSRPGGPQHF.

In this sample, this clonotype turned up many times. The V call is TRBV27, the J call TRBJ1-5, with TRBD1 matching over 7 bases. Germline CDR1 is MNHEY and CDR2 is SMNVEV (reference sequence). Trimming took 3 bases from V and 4 from J; bases not matched to a gene: 3. The CDR3 is 14 amino acids. The CDR3 loop is CASSFRTGNQPQHF. The CDR3, as DNA: TGTGCCAGCAGTTTCCGGACAGGTAATCAGCCCCAGCATTTT.

This clonotype showed up many times. The chain joins TRBV6-1 to TRBJ2-7; tentatively, D is TRBD1 (5 bases). The CDR3 loop spans 14 amino acids. Germline V gene data show CDR1 as MNHNS and CDR2 as SASEGT. V lost 6 bases and J 3 bases, leaving 15 bases between the germline ends. Here the CDR3 DNA reads TGTGCCAGCAGAATTTCAGGGCTAAACTACGAGCAGTACTTC. It is translated as CASRISGLNYEQYF.

This clonotype was seen at least ten times. V is TRBV7-9 and J is TRBJ1-1, with a tentative D call TRBD1 (5 bases). Germline CDR1 SEHNR, CDR2 FQNEAQ (reference sequence). The CDR3 is 13 amino acids. Trimming stripped 7 bases from V and 5 bases from J, with 14 bases between. CDR3 sequence (DNA): TGTGCCAGCACCTCCGGGGGACGGACTGAAGCTTTCTTT. Translated, it gives CASTSGGRTEAFF.

The chain has TRBV3-1 and TRBJ1-1; 10 nucleotides align to TRBD1. V gave up 2 bases and J gave up 8 bases; unmatched junction bases: 8. Germline CDR1 reads LGHDT; CDR2 reads YNNKEL (reference sequence). CDR3 length: 15 residues. The CDR3 nucleotides are TGTGCCAGCAGCCAAACGGGACAGGGGACATCCGAAGCTTTCTTT. Translated: CASSQTGQGTSEAFF. Supplemented by reference TRBV3-1 and TRBJ1-1, the full variable domain reads DTAVSQTPKYLVTQMGNDKSIKCEQNLGHDTMYWYKQDSKKFLKIMFSYNNKELIINETVPNRFSPKSPDKAHLNLHINSLELGDSAVYFCASSQTGQGTSEAFFGQGTRLTVV.

This clonotype was seen ten or more times. The V call is TRBV5-1, the J call TRBJ2-5; perhaps TRBD2 as D (6 bases). The CDR3 has 14 residues. CDR1 is SGHRS and CDR2 is YFSETQ in the germline V gene. With 4 bases removed from V and 4 bases from J, the gap between germline ends came to 14 bases. CDR3 residues: CASSQTSRRETQYF. The CDR3 bases are TGCGCCAGCAGCCAGACTAGTAGGCGAGAGACCCAGTACTTC.

In the case of this clonotype: The junction shows a germline mismatch at one end, possibly a read error. The chain joins TRBV5-1 to TRBJ2-5; 10 nucleotides align to TRBD2. This CDR3 has 16 residues. CDR1 SGHRS and CDR2 YFSETQ come from the germline V gene. The DNA of the CDR3 is TGCGCCAGCAGCGTCTTCACTAGCGGGGCCCCCGAGACCCATTACTTC. It is translated as CASSVFTSGAPETHYF.